The 18 T cell receptor beta chains given below trace back to one sample, sequenced in a study of Tregs in tolerant kidney transplant recipients. Measured with immunoSEQ multiplex PCR; TCRdb has only the in-frame clones, and not every one. There are about 64,000 clones in the sample; approximately 98% occur only once, and around 0.34% lies in the top ten. The input for sequencing was Tregs from blood, taken before the transplant. These receptor sequences come from a human donor who received a combined kidney and bone marrow transplant.

The V call is TRBV4-2, the J call TRBJ2-7, with 10 bases lining up with TRBD2. V gave up 3 bases and J gave up 0 bases; unmatched junction bases: 11. CDR3 length: 18 residues. The germline V gene encodes CDR1 LGHNA and CDR2 YNFKEQ. Here the CDR3 DNA reads TGTGCCAGCAGCCAGGGCCAGACCACTAGCGGGGCCTCCTACGAGCAGTACTTC. Translating it yields CASSQGQTTSGASYEQYF.

The chain is built from TRBV6-6 and TRBJ1-2; maybe TRBD1 (6 bases). The length of the CDR3 is 13 residues. Trimming pared 6 bases from V and 6 bases from J, leaving 14 bases between. Germline values: CDR1 MNHNY, CDR2 SVGAGI (reference sequence). CDR3 DNA: TGTGCCAGCAGCGCTCCAGGGGTGCATGGCTACACCTTC. It yields the protein CASSAPGVHGYTF.

The chain couples TRBV5-4 to TRBJ2-2, with 9 positions matching TRBD2. In germline, CDR1 is SGHNT, CDR2 YYREEE (reference sequence). With 2 bases clipped from V and 4 bases from J, the junction kept 9 bases outside the gene matches. The CDR3 runs to 17 residues. Written as DNA, the CDR3 is TGTGCCAGCAGCTTTGATGGCGGGAGGGCCGGCACCGGGGAGCTGTTTTTT. It codes for CASSFDGGRAGTGELFF.

The chain combines TRBV25-1 with TRBJ2-2; tentative D call: TRBD1 (7 bases). With 6 bases removed from V and 4 bases from J, the gap between germline ends came to 18 bases. The CDR3 totals 16 residues. Germline lookup yields CDR1 MGHDK and CDR2 SYGVNS. The CDR3 DNA reads TGTGCCAGCAGGGACTATGGGGACAGTCGCACCGGGGAGCTGTTTTTT. Amino acid sequence: CASRDYGDSRTGELFF.

The chain uses TRBV29-1 and TRBJ2-3, with D hard to call. The V and J ends lost 2 bases and 4 bases respectively, with 16 bases between them. The CDR3 is 15 amino acids. Germline V gene data show CDR1 as SQVTM and CDR2 as ANQGSEA. CDR3 nucleotide sequence: TGCAGCGTTGAAAGCAGGTCCGGTTCACCAGATACGCAGTATTTT. Translating gives CSVESRSGSPDTQYF.

The chain recombines TRBV7-6 with TRBJ1-1; 7 bases fit TRBD1. Trimming removed 5 bases from V and 5 bases from J; junction bases left unmatched: 8. This CDR3 is 14 amino acids long. Germline V gene lookup returns CDR1 SGHVS and CDR2 FNYEAQ. This CDR3 is CASSGTGENTEAFF. CDR3 DNA: TGTGCCAGCAGCGGTACAGGGGAGAATACTGAAGCTTTCTTT.

The chain couples TRBV9 to TRBJ2-1, with D uncertain. The CDR3 sequence is 16 residues long. Germline values: CDR1 SGDLS, CDR2 YYNGEE. The V gene lost 4 bases and the J gene lost 0 bases, with 14 bases spanning the gap. CDR3 sequence: CASSPRATSSYNEQFF. The CDR3 nucleotides are TGTGCCAGCAGCCCCCGAGCGACCAGCTCCTACAATGAGCAGTTCTTC.

CDR3 loop: CASSTGTASYEQYF. In DNA form, the CDR3 reads TGTGCCAGTAGTACCGGGACAGCCTCCTACGAGCAGTACTTC. The chain combines TRBV19 with TRBJ2-7, with 7 bases aligning to TRBD1. The V and J ends lost 4 bases and 0 bases, in that order; junction bases with no gene match: 3. This CDR3 comprises 14 residues. Germline CDR1 is LNHDA and CDR2 is SQIVND (reference sequence).

V usage is TRBV5-1 and J usage is TRBJ2-3, with TRBD2 matching 9 bases. After removal of 5 bases from V and 3 bases from J, the junction contained 7 bases not matched to a gene. CDR1 is SGHRS and CDR2 is YFSETQ in the germline V gene. The CDR3 totals 15 residues. CDR3 sequence (DNA): TGCGCCAGCAGAAGGGCGGGGGGGCGGACAGATACGCAGTATTTT. Amino acid sequence: CASRRAGGRTDTQYF.

V is TRBV10-3 and J is TRBJ1-3; D unresolved. The CDR3 is made up of 12 amino acids. The V gene lost 6 bases and the J gene lost 3 bases, with 6 bases spanning the gap. Germline assignment: CDR1 ENHRY and CDR2 SYGVKD. The CDR3 DNA reads as TGTGCCATCAGGGGGAGTGGAAACACCATATATTTT. Translating it yields CAIRGSGNTIYF.

The chain uses TRBV19 and TRBJ2-3, with 15 positions matching TRBD2. The length of the CDR3 is 17 residues. V was pared by 4 bases and J by 1 base, with 3 bases of the junction left unmatched. Per germline, CDR1 LNHDA and CDR2 SQIVND (reference sequence). The CDR3 loop is CASSRTSGRAGTDTQYF. The DNA for the CDR3 is TGTGCCAGTAGTAGGACTAGCGGGAGGGCGGGCACAGATACGCAGTATTTT.

The J gene is TRBJ1-3, the V gene TRBV29-1; D may be TRBD1 (6 bases). V was trimmed by 4 bases and J by 0 bases, leaving 13 bases between them. The V gene's germline CDR1 is SQVTM and CDR2 ANQGSEA. The CDR3 runs to 15 residues. Written as DNA, the CDR3 is TGCAGCGTTGGGGGGACACCAAACTCTGGAAACACCATATATTTT. Translated: CSVGGTPNSGNTIYF.

V gene TRBV7-9 combines with J gene TRBJ1-3, with 9 bases matching TRBD1. Germline CDR1 and CDR2: SEHNR and FQNEAQ (reference sequence). Trimming at V came to 0 bases and at J to 2 bases, leaving 2 bases not matched to a gene. The CDR3 is 16 amino acids. The CDR3 here is CASSLAGDRAGNTIYF. CDR3 bases: TGTGCCAGCAGCTTAGCGGGGGACAGGGCTGGAAACACCATATATTTT.

The J gene is TRBJ1-3, the V gene TRBV30; tentatively, D is TRBD1 (6 bases). V gave up 3 bases and J gave up 4 bases, with 10 bases separating them. CDR3 size: 13 residues. The germline gives CDR1 GTSNPN, CDR2 SVGIG (reference sequence). CDR3 nucleotides: TGTGCCTGGAGGCAACAGGGCGGAAACACCATATATTTT. Residues: CAWRQQGGNTIYF.

This clone came up a few times. The chain recombines TRBV5-1 with TRBJ2-7, with 10 bases aligning to TRBD2. CDR1 and CDR2 from the germline V gene are SGHRS and YFSETQ. J gave up 2 bases and V 4 bases, and 9 bases lay outside the gene matches. This CDR3 is 16 amino acids long. In nucleotides, the CDR3 is TGCGCCAGCAGCCGAATGGGTACTAGCGGGACCTACGAGCAGTACTTC. It translates to CASSRMGTSGTYEQYF.

The chain carries TRBV28 and TRBJ1-3, with TRBD1 matching over 8 bases. Germline lookup yields CDR1 MDHEN and CDR2 SYDVKM. The CDR3 has 15 residues. V lost 6 bases, J lost 0 bases, and 4 bases stayed unmatched. CDR3 nucleotides: TGTGCCAGCAGACGACAGGGGATCTCTGGAAACACCATATATTTT. Its protein is CASRRQGISGNTIYF.

V is TRBV7-2 and J is TRBJ2-2, with 9 bases aligning to TRBD2. After removal of 4 bases from V and 1 base from J, the junction contained 1 base not matched to a gene. The CDR3 extends over 15 amino acids. Germline-derived CDR1 and CDR2 are SGHTA and FQGNSA. In DNA, the CDR3 is TGTGCCAGCAGCTCACTAGCGGGGAACACCGGGGAGCTGTTTTTT. Its translation: CASSSLAGNTGELFF.

This clone was seen a few times. The J gene is TRBJ2-7, the V gene TRBV4-2, with 13 bases fitting TRBD2. V dropped 3 bases and J dropped 3; count of bases not matched to a gene: 5. CDR1 and CDR2 (germline): LGHNA, YNFKEQ. The length of the CDR3 is 16 residues. CDR3 residues: CASSQAGLAGNYEQYF. The CDR3 DNA is TGTGCCAGCAGCCAGGCGGGACTAGCGGGGAACTACGAGCAGTACTTC.